This TCR beta chain was obtained from a study of T cells in Graves' hyperthyroidism and ophthalmopathy. Study conclusions and caveats: Ophthalmopathy and stable hyperthyroidism were told apart by a 13 V-J model.

Pregnant or lactating patients were excluded, as were those with uncontrolled infection or other autoimmune disease. PBMCs came from 9 to 10 ml fresh peripheral blood. V was cut by 2 bases and J by 5 bases, with 14 bases left in between. From germline, CDR1 is MNHEY and CDR2 SVGAGI. CDR3 length: 15 amino acids. This clonotype was counted only a few times. Its antigen is not known. The source material, RNA transcripts, was used to amplify TCR beta CDR3 regions. First-round RT-PCR of the TCR CDR3 relied on the HTBI primer set. In TCRdb, the multiplex PCR reads were re-called with MiXCR into one record per CDR3 protein. In the table there are over 450,000 distinct CDR3 sequences, roughly 15% of which are singletons.

Sequenced: blood. The chain combines TRBV6-5 with TRBJ2-3; TRBD1 might be the D (6 bases). The receptor was isolated from a woman younger than 35 with Graves' ophthalmopathy. Here the CDR3 DNA reads TGTGCCAGCAGTTACGCGGCTAGCAGGGGAGATACGCAGTATTTT. This sequence encodes CASSYAASRGDTQYF.